A selection of T cell receptor beta chains follows, all from one sample in a study of shared clonotypes between healthy human individuals. Only in-frame clones appear in the TCRdb table, and some are missing; sequencing was by immunoSEQ multiplex PCR. The table lists some 2.4 million clones, under 95% of them singletons. Specimen: naive CD4+ T cells from PBMCs. The receptors stem from a young man in good health. Some clones in this sample may be carry-over from other donors' samples. Both conserved end residues are part of each CDR3. The D gene is left open where the match is weak. Clone size is stated in some rows and not others, as once, few, many or a class when expanded.

TRBV6-5,TRBJ2-6,NA,NA,TGTGCCAGCGGTTCTGGGGCCAACGTCCTGACTTTC,CASGSGANVLTF
TRBV28,TRBJ2-6,NA,NA,TGTGCCACTCGGAGCGGAGGCTCTGGGGCCAACGTCCTGACTTTC,CATRSGGSGANVLTF
TRBV7-9,TRBJ1-3,NA,NA,TGTGCCAGCAGCCCCGGTTCCCAACCTTTGGGCACCATATATTTT,CASSPGSQPLGTIYF
TRBV2,TRBJ2-7,NA,TRBD2,TGTGCCAGCAGCGGGACTAGCGGCCCCTACGAGCAGTACTTC,CASSGTSGPYEQYF
TRBV2,TRBJ2-2,NA,NA,TGTGCCAGCAGTGGGGCAGGGAGAAACACCGGGGAGCTGTTTTTT,CASSGAGRNTGELFF
TRBV4-1,TRBJ2-7,NA,NA,TGCGCCAGCAGCCAGAAACTCTACGAGCAGTACTTC,CASSQKLYEQYF
TRBV28,TRBJ2-7,NA,TRBD2,TGTGCCAGCAGTTTAGTGTTCGGACCGGGGGGAACCTACGAGCAGTACTTC,CASSLVFGPGGTYEQYF
TRBV27,TRBJ1-1,NA,NA,TGTGCCAGCAGTTTATTGCTGGGGGGCACTGAAGCTTTCTTT,CASSLLLGGTEAFF
TRBV28,TRBJ1-1,NA,NA,TGTGCCAGCAGTTTCTTCCTCAGGATGGCTTTCTTT,CASSFFLRMAFF
TRBV29-1,TRBJ1-2,once,NA,TGCAGCGTTGAAGGAGGTCCCCCCCCCTACACCTTC,CSVEGGPPPYTF
TRBV28,TRBJ1-2,NA,NA,TGTGCCAGCAGTTTATGGGGGGCGAGTACCTTC,CASSLWGASTF
TRBV28,TRBJ1-2,NA,NA,TGTGCCAGCACCAACCGGGACCTCCGAGGGGGCTACACCTTC,CASTNRDLRGGYTF
TRBV9,TRBJ1-2,NA,TRBD1,TGTGCCAGCAGCACCGGGACAGGGGGCAACTATGGCTACACCTTC,CASSTGTGGNYGYTF
TRBV7-9,TRBJ2-5,NA,TRBD2,TGTGCCAGCAGCCCTCGACTAGCGGGAACAGAGACCCAGTACTTC,CASSPRLAGTETQYF
TRBV9,TRBJ2-7,NA,NA,TGTGCCAGCAGGAACTTACTCTACGAGCAGTACTTC,CASRNLLYEQYF
TRBV7-2,TRBJ1-3,NA,TRBD1,TGTGCCAGCAGCTTAGGGACAGGGTCTGGAAACACCATATATTTT,CASSLGTGSGNTIYF
TRBV7-2,TRBJ1-5,NA,NA,TGTGCCAGCAGCTTTGGGATCTCCCAGCCCCAGCATTTT,CASSFGISQPQHF
TRBV6-1,TRBJ2-6,NA,NA,TGTGCCAGCAGGGGCTCCCCTGGGGCCAACGTCCTGACTTTC,CASRGSPGANVLTF
TRBV15,TRBJ1-2,NA,NA,TGTGCCACCAGCGGAACCGGGCAGCCATTTAACTATGGCTACACCTTC,CATSGTGQPFNYGYTF
TRBV6-6,TRBJ1-2,NA,NA,TGTGCCAGCAGTTGGTTCAAAGGCTACACCTTC,CASSWFKGYTF
TRBV7-8,TRBJ2-2,NA,NA,TGTGCCAGCAGCTTAAGGGGGAGGGGTGCGGCCGGGGAGCTGTTTTTT,CASSLRGRGAAGELFF
TRBV6-5,TRBJ2-7,once,NA,TGTGCCAGCAGTTCCCTCCGGGCCGACACCTTTTACGAGCAGTACTTC,CASSSLRADTFYEQYF
TRBV7-2,TRBJ2-7,NA,NA,TGTGCCAGCAGCCCTGCAGGAGCCCAGTACTTC,CASSPAGAQYF
TRBV9,TRBJ2-3,NA,TRBD1,TGTGCCAGCAGCGCAGGGACAGGGGCTAGCACAGATACGCAGTATTTT,CASSAGTGASTDTQYF
TRBV11-3,TRBJ2-5,NA,NA,TGTGCCAGCTCGTACCAGTCAGAGACCCAGTACTTC,CASSYQSETQYF
TRBV29-1,TRBJ2-5,NA,TRBD1,TGCAGCGTTGAGGACGGGGACAGGGGTAGAGAGACCCAGTACTTC,CSVEDGDRGRETQYF
TRBV5-1,TRBJ1-5,once,NA,TGCGCCAGCAGCCCCGGAACAGGGTTCAATCAGCCCCAGCATTTT,CASSPGTGFNQPQHF
TRBV7-6,TRBJ1-1,few,TRBD1,TGTGCCAGCAGCGCCTACCAGGGGGCTGAAGCTTTCTTT,CASSAYQGAEAFF
TRBV4-1,TRBJ2-7,NA,TRBD1,TGCGCCAGCAGCCACACACCGGACAGGGGGGCTTACGAGCAGTACTTC,CASSHTPDRGAYEQYF
TRBV5-3,TRBJ2-1,NA,TRBD2,TGTGCCAGAAGCTCACTAGCGGGGGCGTACAATGAGCAGTTCTTC,CARSSLAGAYNEQFF
TRBV5-1,TRBJ1-2,NA,NA,TGCGCCAGCAGCTTGTTGCCGGGTATGATAGGCTACACCTTC,CASSLLPGMIGYTF
TRBV6-6,TRBJ1-2,NA,TRBD1,TGTGCCAGCAGCCTAACCAGACAGGGGGGGTATGGCTACACCTTC,CASSLTRQGGYGYTF
TRBV2,TRBJ2-2,NA,TRBD2,TGTGCCAGCAGTGGGAGTAGCGGGAGGGCCCTCACCGGGGAGCTGTTTTTT,CASSGSSGRALTGELFF
TRBV7-9,TRBJ1-3,NA,NA,TGTGCCAGCAGCTGGGGAAGCGGACGCCAAAACACCATATATTTT,CASSWGSGRQNTIYF
TRBV14,TRBJ1-4,NA,NA,TGTGCCAGCAGCCCCGTGGGGTTTGATGAAAAACTGTTTTTT,CASSPVGFDEKLFF
TRBV6-1,TRBJ2-3,NA,TRBD2,TGTGCCAGCAGTGGGACCGTAGCGGGAGGGACAGATACGCAGTATTTT,CASSGTVAGGTDTQYF
TRBV10-3,TRBJ2-7,NA,NA,TGTGCCATCAGCCAGGGACTCCAAGCCTCCTACGAGCAGTACTTC,CAISQGLQASYEQYF
TRBV15,TRBJ1-5,NA,NA,TGTGCCACCAGTGGTAGTTATAGCAATCAGCCCCAGCATTTT,CATSGSYSNQPQHF
TRBV2,TRBJ2-1,NA,TRBD2,TGTGCCAGCAGTGGCGGGAGGATCGATGAGCAGTTCTTC,CASSGGRIDEQFF
TRBV5-6,TRBJ2-3,NA,TRBD1,TGTGCCAGCAGCCCCCGCCTAGGCAGGGGGCATTTAGGGACGCAGTATTTT,CASSPRLGRGHLGTQYF
TRBV18,TRBJ1-1,few,NA,TGTGCCAGCTCACCTAGGGCCAGATCGAACACTGAAGCTTTCTTT,CASSPRARSNTEAFF
TRBV30,TRBJ2-5,NA,NA,TGTGCCTGGATTGCAGGACAGTTCCAAGAGACCCAGTACTTC,CAWIAGQFQETQYF
TRBV5-5,TRBJ1-4,NA,NA,TGTGCCAGCAGCCTTATACGCACCGAAAAACTGTTTTTT,CASSLIRTEKLFF